This T cell receptor (beta chain) was identified in a study of blood T cell repertoires in COVID-19. Study summary: PBMCs, B-cell-depleted T cells, or T cells were the source of the cDNA or gDNA that made up the material.

Generated by immunoSEQ multiplex PCR, the TCRdb table keeps only in-frame clones and is missing some. This table has around 200,000 clones, roughly 85% appearing once. The germline gives CDR1 SGHRS, CDR2 YFSETQ. V dropped 4 bases and J dropped 3; count of bases not matched to a gene: 8. CDR3 size: 15 residues. The sequencing sample was made of peripheral blood. The TCR comes from an elderly woman with acute or convalescent COVID-19. The chain has TRBV5-1 and TRBJ1-1; 8 positions agree with TRBD1. This CDR3 reads CASSVTGVRDTEAFF. CDR3 nucleotide sequence: TGCGCCAGCAGCGTGACAGGGGTTCGGGACACTGAAGCTTTCTTT.